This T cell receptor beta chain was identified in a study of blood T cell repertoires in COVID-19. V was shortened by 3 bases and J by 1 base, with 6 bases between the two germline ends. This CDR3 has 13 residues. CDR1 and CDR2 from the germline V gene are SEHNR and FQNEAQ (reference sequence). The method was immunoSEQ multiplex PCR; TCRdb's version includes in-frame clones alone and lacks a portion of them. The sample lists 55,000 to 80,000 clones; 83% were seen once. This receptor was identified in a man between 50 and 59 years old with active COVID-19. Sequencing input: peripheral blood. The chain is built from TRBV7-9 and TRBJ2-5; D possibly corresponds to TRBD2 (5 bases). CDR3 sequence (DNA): TGTGCCAGCAGCTTCCGGGGCCAAGAGACCCAGTACTTC. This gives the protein CASSFRGQETQYF.